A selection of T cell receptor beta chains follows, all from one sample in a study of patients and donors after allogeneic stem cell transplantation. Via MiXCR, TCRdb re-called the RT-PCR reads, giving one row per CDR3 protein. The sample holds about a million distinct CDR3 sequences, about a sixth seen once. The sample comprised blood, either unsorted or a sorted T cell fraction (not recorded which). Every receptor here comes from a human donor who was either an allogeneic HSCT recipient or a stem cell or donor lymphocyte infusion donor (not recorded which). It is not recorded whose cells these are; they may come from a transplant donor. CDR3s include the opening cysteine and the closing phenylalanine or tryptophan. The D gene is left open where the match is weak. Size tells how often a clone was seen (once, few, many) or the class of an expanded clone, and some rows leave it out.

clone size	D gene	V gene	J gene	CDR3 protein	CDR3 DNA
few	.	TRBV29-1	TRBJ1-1	CSALQRLVITEAFF	TGCAGCGCCCTACAGCGTTTAGTGATCACTGAAGCTTTCTTT
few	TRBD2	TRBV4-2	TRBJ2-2	CASSPLRLAGGLAGELFF	TGTGCCAGCAGCCCACTGAGACTAGCGGGAGGATTAGCCGGGGAGCTGTTTTTT
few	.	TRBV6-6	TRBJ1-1	CASSYSQGSEAFF	TGTGCCAGCAGTTACTCTCAGGGCTCTGAAGCTTTCTTT
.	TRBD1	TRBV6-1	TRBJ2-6	CASRPGQRANVLTF	TGTGCCAGCAGGCCGGGACAGCGGGCCAACGTCCTGACTTTC
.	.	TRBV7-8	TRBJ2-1	CASSLLGTIYNEQFF	TGTGCCAGCAGCTTATTAGGGACAATTTACAATGAGCAGTTCTTC
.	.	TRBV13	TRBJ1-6	CASSYTRTSNSPLHF	TGTGCCAGCAGCTATACGAGGACCTCGAACTCACCCCTCCACTTT
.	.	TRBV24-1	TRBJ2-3	CATSDFAGAYTDTQYF	TGTGCCACCAGTGATTTCGCCGGCGCCTACACAGATACGCAGTATTTT
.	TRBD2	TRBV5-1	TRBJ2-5	CASSFIITSEVGETQYF	TGCGCCAGCAGCTTTATCATTACTAGCGAAGTAGGAGAGACCCAGTACTTC
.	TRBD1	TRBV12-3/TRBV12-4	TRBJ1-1	CASSTGTVAFF	TGTGCCAGCAGTACCGGGACAGTGGCTTTCTTT
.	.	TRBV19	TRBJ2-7	CASSIGTPGPTTWEQYF	TGTGCCAGTAGTATCGGGACCCCCGGCCCTACTACTTGGGAGCAGTACTTC
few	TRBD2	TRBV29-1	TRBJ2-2	CSVRAGADTGELFF	TGCAGCGTCCGAGCGGGAGCGGACACCGGGGAGCTGTTTTTT
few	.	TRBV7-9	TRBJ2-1	CASSPTYYNEQFF	TGTGCCAGCAGCCCGACTTACTACAATGAGCAGTTCTTC
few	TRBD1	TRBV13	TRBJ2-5	CASSSYSTGGLQETQYF	TGTGCCAGCAGCTCTTACTCGACAGGGGGCTTACAAGAGACCCAGTACTTC
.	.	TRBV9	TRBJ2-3	CASSVGGKYTDTQYF	TGTGCCAGCAGCGTAGGGGGCAAATACACAGATACGCAGTATTTT
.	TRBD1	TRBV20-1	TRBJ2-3	CSCSSDRTSTDTQYF	TGCAGTTGTAGCTCGGACAGGACCAGCACAGATACGCAGTATTTT
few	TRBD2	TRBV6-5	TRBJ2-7	CASSYSGTNSYEQYF	TGTGCCAGCAGTTACTCGGGGACTAACTCCTACGAGCAGTACTTC
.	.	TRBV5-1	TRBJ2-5	CASSLVGGVSETQYF	TGCGCCAGCAGCTTGGTTGGGGGAGTGTCAGAGACCCAGTACTTC
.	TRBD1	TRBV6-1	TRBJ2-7	CASSPADREISYEQYF	TGTGCCAGCAGTCCGGCAGACAGGGAAATCTCCTACGAGCAGTACTTC
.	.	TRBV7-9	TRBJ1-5	CASRERDQPQHF	TGTGCCAGCAGGGAACGGGATCAGCCCCAGCATTTT
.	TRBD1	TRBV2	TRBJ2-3	CASSEDGQGADTQYF	TGTGCCAGCAGTGAAGACGGACAGGGGGCAGATACGCAGTATTTT
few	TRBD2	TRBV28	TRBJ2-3	CASSSVGLAGGQVDTQYF	TGTGCCAGCAGTTCCGTCGGACTAGCGGGAGGTCAAGTAGATACGCAGTATTTT
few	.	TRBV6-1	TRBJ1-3	CASSRPPRDGNTIYF	TGTGCCAGCAGTCGGCCCCCGAGAGACGGAAACACCATATATTTT
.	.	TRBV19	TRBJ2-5	CASSISLELYQETQYF	TGTGCCAGTAGTATTTCATTGGAACTGTACCAAGAGACCCAGTACTTC
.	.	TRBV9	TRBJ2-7	CASSNTEYEQYF	TGTGCCAGCAGCAACACAGAGTACGAGCAGTACTTC